This TCR beta chain was identified in a study of human T cells and chemical hapten exposure (dated by TCRdb to 2020 to 2023). The study in broad terms: For sensitization, 2% DPC in acetone was applied to a roughly 2 cm by roughly 2 cm area of upper inner arm skin. Throughout the study period of around 24 weeks, patients also received therapeutic DPC doses to the scalp every week. Patch testing on the upper back used Finn chambers containing 0.01% DPC, with scoring done after 6 days according to International Contact Dermatitis Research Group standards. The patient cohort, mostly female, included alopecia areata with under or over 50% scalp involvement, alopecia totalis and alopecia universalis. Libraries were combined into a pool for sequencing, and differences in TCR yield between samples came mainly from small differences in library volumes within the pool. Peripheral blood TCR repertoire changes were tracked in vivo in alopecia patients during primary and secondary sensitization to the hapten diphenylcyclopropenone (DPC). Blood samples were taken from patients before sensitization (week 0) and then at 2, 6 and about 24 weeks after DPC sensitization. Under 30 alopecia patients gave blood for TCR sequencing at one to four time points (pre-sensitization, 2, 6 and 24 weeks).

A note on this clonotype: What antigen it recognizes has not been identified. No much larger clone exists at a distance of one base, and base qualities are not known.

General conclusions and limits of the study: The number of PT1 expanded TCRs positively correlated with patch test score, significant at thresholds 8, 16 and 32 but not 4. The number of TCRs above 1 in 1000 frequency did not change with DPC sensitization; there was no evidence of global repertoire structure alterations. Significantly more large CDR3 similarity clusters were formed by expanded TCRs than by pre-sensitization or healthy control sets, consistent with antigen-driven responses. Because all patients had alopecia, a presumed autoimmune disease, the immune response of the patients might differ from that of healthy individuals. Repeated subsampling changed both the strength of the expansion versus patch-test correlation and the threshold at which that correlation became significant.

Its CDR3 holds 15 amino acids, cysteine through phenylalanine. Kept here is only the CDR3 DNA, which spans 45 bases and is read in frame from base 1. Sample time point, as interpreted from the label and publication: patch test 2, 6 weeks after DPC sensitization. Reading the label with the study, this specimen's treatment or condition is: therapeutic diphenylcyclopropenone sensitization with weekly scalp DPC. At each patch-test visit, blood was drawn before the patch test was applied. To be eligible, patients had to be aged 18 to 70, diagnosed with alopecia and judged suitable for DPC therapy, while pregnant patients were excluded. Total RNA was isolated from unfractionated whole blood collected in Tempus Blood RNA tubes. Receptor amplification or capture employed RACE. The sample was run on a NextSeq 500. During library preparation, unique molecular identifiers were attached to individual cDNA molecules so that TCRs could be counted quantitatively and reproducibly. From each blood RNA sample, both TCR alpha and TCR beta chains were sequenced. The published analysis was carried out like this. Samples had a median of about 96,000 TCRs, with a range from roughly 23,224 to 700,000. V, J and CDR3 annotation of the TCR reads was performed with the Decombinator software suite. For PS versus PT1 abundance plots, all samples were subsampled to the same number of TCRs (28,000). TCRs were defined as expanded if absent before sensitization and observed at least eight times at the 2-week time point. The public reads were reanalyzed by TCRdb: fastp trimming at Q25, MiXCR alignment, in-frame beta chains only. Merged by CDR3 protein, the rows form single entries marked with the most common genes and DNA. The V and J calls, along with clone size, are taken from TCRdb and not from the paper's own processing. The sample yields nearly 55,000 distinct CDR3 sequences; about 10% were counted once. The biggest ten clones account for less than 2% of the sample.

The clonotype originates from a woman in her forties or fifties with alopecia areata. Some clones in this sample may be carry-over from other donors' samples. The sequenced sample was whole blood, obtained in connection with sensitization to the hapten diphenylcyclopropenone (DPC). The V and J segments used are TRBV21-1 and TRBJ2-5. TRBV21-1 is recorded as a pseudogene. The CDR3 region: CASSNTQRTSGTQYF. The nucleotide sequence is TGTGCCAGCAGCAACACACAGAGGACGTCCGGGACCCAGTACTTC.